This TCR beta chain was obtained from a study of T cell repertoires in cytomegalovirus infection. Study summary: Peptides in the study included HLA-C-restricted and HLA-B-restricted CMV epitopes. CMV infection together with matching HLA type was indicated by public TCR beta signatures.

The germline gives CDR1 SEHNR, CDR2 FQNEAQ (reference sequence). This CDR3 is 15 amino acids long. The V gene end was trimmed by 5 bases and the J gene end by 4 bases; junction bases not matched to a gene: 6. TCRdb used MiXCR to reprocess the reads, holding one entry per CDR3 protein. Here the sample spans approximately 100,000 distinct CDR3 sequences, about 40% being singletons. Whole-study findings and limits: In two of eight donors, the top clonotype was HLA-C-restricted CMV-specific. Cumulative public TCR beta family frequency identified CMV carriers with the relevant HLA.

This clonotype has more than one count but fewer than ten. As yet, its antigen is unknown. The gene calls are TRBV7-9 and TRBJ1-4; 8 nucleotides match TRBD1. The starting material was CD8+ T cells from cultured PBMCs, obtained from culture after CMV antigen stimulation. The clonotype comes from a human donor in good health (CMV status not recorded). Some clones in this sample may be carry-over from other donors' samples. The CDR3 DNA reads as TGTGCCAGCAGCCAAGGACAGGGAAGTAATGAAAAACTGTTTTTT. Residues: CASSQGQGSNEKLFF.